Each of the 6 T cell receptor beta chains below was sequenced from the same sample in a study of Graves' ophthalmopathy and Graves' hyperthyroidism. The study amplified TCR beta CDR3 regions using RNA transcripts. The first-round RT-PCR employed HTBI primers together with the Qiagen OneStep RT-PCR kit. A multiplex PCR was then performed as the second round. TCRdb redid the calling of the multiplex PCR reads with MiXCR, one entry per CDR3 protein. The sample holds about 160,000 distinct CDR3 sequences, just under 40% seen once. Sequenced input: peripheral blood. These receptors all stem from a young man with Graves' ophthalmopathy.

At least ten counts were recorded for this clonotype. V and J are TRBV6-5 and TRBJ1-2; maybe TRBD1 (6 bases). The CDR3 contains 14 residues. The germline gives CDR1 MNHEY, CDR2 SVGAGI. Trimming pared 7 bases from V and 8 bases from J, leaving 20 bases between. In DNA form, the CDR3 reads TGTGCCAGCACCTATGGCGGGCAGGGGCAAGGCTACACCTTC. Protein sequence: CASTYGGQGQGYTF.

In this sample, this clonotype turned up many times. This rearrangement joins TRBV5-1 to TRBJ1-2; D uncertain. Germline CDR1 SGHRS, CDR2 YFSETQ. The germline V and J ends were trimmed by 5 bases and 0 bases, with 8 bases remaining between them. The CDR3 spans 13 residues. CDR3 nucleotides: TGCGCCAGCAGTACAGCGGCTAACTATGGCTACACCTTC. Translated: CASSTAANYGYTF.

This clonotype was recorded at least ten times. The genes are TRBV9 and TRBJ1-6; TRBD1 matches 12 bases. V was clipped by 0 bases and J by 3 bases; unmatched bases: 19. Germline V CDR1 and CDR2: SGDLS, YYNGEE. This CDR3 has 23 amino acids. The chain's CDR3 is CASSVAPMQPGQGAVGYNSPLHF. The CDR3 region has the DNA TGTGCCAGCAGCGTAGCCCCGATGCAACCGGGACAGGGGGCGGTTGGCTATAATTCACCCCTCCACTTT. Supplemented by reference TRBV9 and TRBJ1-6, the full variable domain reads DSGVTQTPKHLITATGQRVTLRCSPRSGDLSVYWYQQSLDQGLQFLIQYYNGEERAKGNILERFSAQQFPDLHSELNLSSLELGDSALYFCASSVAPMQPGQGAVGYNSPLHFGNGTRLTVT.

This clonotype was recorded many times. The chain links TRBV4-3 to TRBJ1-2; 7 bases fit TRBD1. V dropped 0 bases and J dropped 4; count of bases not matched to a gene: 2. CDR1 is LGHNA, CDR2 YSLEER, per germline. CDR3 length: 14 amino acids. CDR3 amino acids: CASSQETGFYGYTF. As DNA, the CDR3 is TGCGCCAGCAGCCAAGAGACAGGGTTCTATGGCTACACCTTC.

The table lists this clonotype with many counts. V usage is TRBV7-3 and J usage is TRBJ2-2; D perhaps matches TRBD2 (5 bases). Trimming pared 5 bases from V and 4 bases from J, leaving 14 bases between. In germline, CDR1 is SGHTA, CDR2 FQGTGA. The CDR3 is 15 amino acids. The CDR3 spells CASSPQEAGTGELFF. In DNA, the CDR3 is TGTGCCAGCAGCCCTCAGGAGGCGGGCACCGGGGAGCTGTTTTTT.

The chain combines TRBV20-1 with TRBJ1-1, with D possibly being TRBD1 (6 bases). The CDR3 covers 14 residues. CDR1 DFQATT and CDR2 SNEGSKA come from the germline V gene (reference sequence). With 3 bases removed from V and 6 bases from J, the gap between germline ends came to 17 bases. CDR3: CSARDPGGLSEAFF. The CDR3 nucleotides read TGCAGTGCTAGGGATCCCGGGGGGCTGTCTGAAGCTTTCTTT.